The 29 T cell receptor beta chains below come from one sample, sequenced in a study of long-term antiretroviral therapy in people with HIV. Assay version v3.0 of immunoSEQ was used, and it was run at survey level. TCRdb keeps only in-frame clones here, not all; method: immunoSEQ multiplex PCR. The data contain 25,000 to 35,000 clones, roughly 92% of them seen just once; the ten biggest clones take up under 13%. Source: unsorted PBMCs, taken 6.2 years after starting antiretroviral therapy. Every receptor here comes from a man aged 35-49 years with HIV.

The CDR3, as DNA: TGTGCCAGCAGCTTGGGGACAGGGGGTTTCAATGAGCAGTTCTTC. It translates to CASSLGTGGFNEQFF. The chain joins TRBV5-4 to TRBJ2-1; 10 positions agree with TRBD1. This CDR3 is built from 15 residues. The junction had 3 bases not matched to a gene; V was cut back by 0 bases and J by 6 bases. CDR1 is SGHNT and CDR2 is YYREEE in the germline V gene (reference sequence).

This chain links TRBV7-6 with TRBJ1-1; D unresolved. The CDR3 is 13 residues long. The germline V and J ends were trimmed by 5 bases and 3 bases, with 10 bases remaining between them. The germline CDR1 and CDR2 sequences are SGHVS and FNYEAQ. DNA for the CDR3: TGTGCCAGCAGCGTAAGTCTTTACACTGAAGCTTTCTTT. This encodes CASSVSLYTEAFF.

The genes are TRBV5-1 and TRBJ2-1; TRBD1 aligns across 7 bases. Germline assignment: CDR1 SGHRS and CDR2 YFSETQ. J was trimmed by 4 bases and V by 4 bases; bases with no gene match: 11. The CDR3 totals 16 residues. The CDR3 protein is CASSMSGTVHYNEQFF. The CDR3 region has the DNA TGCGCCAGCAGCATGTCCGGGACAGTTCATTACAATGAGCAGTTCTTC.

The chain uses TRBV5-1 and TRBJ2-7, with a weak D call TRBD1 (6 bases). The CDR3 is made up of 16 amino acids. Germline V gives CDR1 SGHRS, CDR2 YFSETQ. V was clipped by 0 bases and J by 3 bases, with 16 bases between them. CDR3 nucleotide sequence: TGCGCCAGCAGCTTGGCCAATCCCCCAGGGGACTACGAGCAGTACTTC. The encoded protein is CASSLANPPGDYEQYF.

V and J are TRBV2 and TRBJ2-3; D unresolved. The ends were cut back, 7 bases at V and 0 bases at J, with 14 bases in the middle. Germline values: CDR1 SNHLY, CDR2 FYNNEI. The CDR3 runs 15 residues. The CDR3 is CASNPDTASTDTQYF. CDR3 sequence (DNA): TGTGCCAGCAACCCCGACACAGCTAGCACAGATACGCAGTATTTT.

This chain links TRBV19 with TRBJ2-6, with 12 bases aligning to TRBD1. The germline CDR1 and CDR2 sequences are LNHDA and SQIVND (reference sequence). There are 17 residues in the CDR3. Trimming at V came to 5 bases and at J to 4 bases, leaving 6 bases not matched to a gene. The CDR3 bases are TGTGCCAGTAGTCAGGGGACAGGGGGCTCCGGGGCCAACGTCCTGACTTTC. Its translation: CASSQGTGGSGANVLTF.

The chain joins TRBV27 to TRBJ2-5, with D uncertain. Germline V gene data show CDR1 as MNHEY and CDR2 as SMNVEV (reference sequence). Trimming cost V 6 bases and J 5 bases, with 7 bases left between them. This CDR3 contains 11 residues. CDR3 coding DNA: TGTGCCAGCAGATTCAGGGAGACCCAGTACTTC. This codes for CASRFRETQYF.

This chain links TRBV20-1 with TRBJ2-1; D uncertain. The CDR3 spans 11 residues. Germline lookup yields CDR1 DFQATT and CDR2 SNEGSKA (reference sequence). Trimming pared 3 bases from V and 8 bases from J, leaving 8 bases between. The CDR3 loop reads CSASWAHEQFF. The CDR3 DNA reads TGCAGTGCTAGTTGGGCGCATGAGCAGTTCTTC.

The CDR3 loop is CASSQEYRTSGTQETQYF. Here the CDR3 DNA reads TGTGCCAGCAGCCAAGAATACCGGACTAGCGGAACCCAAGAGACCCAGTACTTC. V is TRBV4-2 and J is TRBJ2-5; 10 nucleotides agree with TRBD2. This CDR3 has 18 residues. Germline values: CDR1 LGHNA, CDR2 YNFKEQ. Unmatched junction bases numbered 8, after V lost 0 bases and J lost 1 base.

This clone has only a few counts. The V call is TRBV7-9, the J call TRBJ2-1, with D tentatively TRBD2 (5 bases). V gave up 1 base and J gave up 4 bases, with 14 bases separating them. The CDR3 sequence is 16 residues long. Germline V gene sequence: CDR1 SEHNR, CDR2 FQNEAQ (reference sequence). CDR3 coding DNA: TGTGCCAGCAGCTTAGGCTGGACTGATCGATACAATGAGCAGTTCTTC. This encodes CASSLGWTDRYNEQFF.

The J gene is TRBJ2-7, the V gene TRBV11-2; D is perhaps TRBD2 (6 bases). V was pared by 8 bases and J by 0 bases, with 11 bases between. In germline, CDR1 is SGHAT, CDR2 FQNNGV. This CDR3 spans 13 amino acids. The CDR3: CASAGSSSYEQYF. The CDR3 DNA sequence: TGTGCCAGCGCGGGGTCGAGCTCCTACGAGCAGTACTTC.

The CDR3 nucleotides read TGTGCCAGCAGCTTGGCCGAGCGGGACGGCCCTGTCTACGAGCAGTACTTC. It yields the protein CASSLAERDGPVYEQYF. V gene TRBV5-4 combines with J gene TRBJ2-5; 7 bases are shared with TRBD2. The J call may be faulty, since TRBJ2-7 better matches the DNA end. Germline assignment: CDR1 SGHNT and CDR2 YYREEE (reference sequence). CDR3 length: 17 amino acids.

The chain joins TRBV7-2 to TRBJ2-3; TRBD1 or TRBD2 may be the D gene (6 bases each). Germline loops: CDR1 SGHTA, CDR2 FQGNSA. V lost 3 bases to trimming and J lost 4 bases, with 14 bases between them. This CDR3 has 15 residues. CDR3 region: CASSFTQGRPDTQYF. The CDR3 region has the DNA TGTGCCAGCAGCTTCACGCAGGGGAGGCCAGATACGCAGTATTTT.

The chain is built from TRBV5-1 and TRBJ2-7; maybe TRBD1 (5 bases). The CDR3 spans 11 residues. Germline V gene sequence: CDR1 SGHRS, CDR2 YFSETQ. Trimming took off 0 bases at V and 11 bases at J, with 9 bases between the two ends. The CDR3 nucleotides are TGCGCCAGCAGCTTGGGGGCAGGGAAGTACTTC. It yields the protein CASSLGAGKYF.

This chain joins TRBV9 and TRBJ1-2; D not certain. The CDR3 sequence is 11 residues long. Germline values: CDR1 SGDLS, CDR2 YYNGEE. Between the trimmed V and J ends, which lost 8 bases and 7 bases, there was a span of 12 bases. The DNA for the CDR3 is TGTGCCAGTCGCTTGAAATTTGGCTACACCTTC. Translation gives CASRLKFGYTF.

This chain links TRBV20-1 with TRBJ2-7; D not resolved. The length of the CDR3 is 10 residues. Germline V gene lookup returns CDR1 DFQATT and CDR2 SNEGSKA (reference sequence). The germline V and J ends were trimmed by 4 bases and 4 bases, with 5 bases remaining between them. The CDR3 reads CSAKTYEQYF. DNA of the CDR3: TGCAGTGCTAAAACTTACGAGCAGTACTTC.

The CDR3 is CASSEASGSYEQYF. In DNA, the CDR3 is TGTGCCAGCAGCGAAGCTAGCGGGTCCTACGAGCAGTACTTC. The V gene is TRBV5-6, the J gene TRBJ2-7; 8 bases align to TRBD2. There are 14 residues in the CDR3. Per germline, CDR1 SGHDT and CDR2 YYEEEE. V dropped 4 bases and J dropped 1; count of bases not matched to a gene: 4.

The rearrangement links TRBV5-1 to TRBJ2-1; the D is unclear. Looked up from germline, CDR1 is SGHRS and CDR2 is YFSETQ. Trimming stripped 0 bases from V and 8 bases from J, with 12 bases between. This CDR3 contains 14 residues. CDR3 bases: TGCGCCAGCAGCTTGGCTTTAGGGTCGTATGAGCAGTTCTTC. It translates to CASSLALGSYEQFF.

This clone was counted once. The CDR3 DNA sequence: TGTGCCAGCAGCGGGGAGGCGGGGGAGGCAGATACGCAGTATTTT. Its translation: CASSGEAGEADTQYF. This chain connects TRBV6-4 to TRBJ2-3; TRBD2 matches 7 bases. Germline V CDR1 and CDR2: MRHNA, SNTAGT. After removal of 6 bases from V and 4 bases from J, the junction contained 10 bases not matched to a gene. CDR3 length equals 15 residues.

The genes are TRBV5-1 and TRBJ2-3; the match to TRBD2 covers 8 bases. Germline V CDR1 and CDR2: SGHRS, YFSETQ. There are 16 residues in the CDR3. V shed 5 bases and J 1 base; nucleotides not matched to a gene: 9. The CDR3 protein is CASRASGFGGTDTQYF. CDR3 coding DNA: TGCGCCAGCAGGGCTAGCGGGTTCGGAGGCACAGATACGCAGTATTTT. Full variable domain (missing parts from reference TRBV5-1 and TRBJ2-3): KAGVTQTPRYLIKTRGQQVTLSCSPISGHRSVSWYQQTPGQGLQFLFEYFSETQRNKGNFPGRFSGRQFSNSRSEMNVSTLELGDSALYLCASRASGFGGTDTQYFGPGTRLTVL.

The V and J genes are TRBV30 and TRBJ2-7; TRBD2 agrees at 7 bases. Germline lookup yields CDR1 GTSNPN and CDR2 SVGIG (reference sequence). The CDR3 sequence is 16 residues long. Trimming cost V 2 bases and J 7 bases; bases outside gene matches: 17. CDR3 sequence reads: CAWSNSLTSRGGEQYF. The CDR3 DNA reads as TGTGCCTGGAGTAACTCCTTGACTAGCCGGGGCGGGGAGCAGTACTTC.

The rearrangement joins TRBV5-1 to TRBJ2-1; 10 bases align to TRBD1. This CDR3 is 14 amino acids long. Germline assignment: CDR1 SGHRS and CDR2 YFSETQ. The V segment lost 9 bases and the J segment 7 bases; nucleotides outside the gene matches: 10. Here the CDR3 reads CATKRDRGGNEQFF. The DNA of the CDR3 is TGCGCCACCAAAAGGGACAGGGGAGGGAATGAGCAGTTCTTC.

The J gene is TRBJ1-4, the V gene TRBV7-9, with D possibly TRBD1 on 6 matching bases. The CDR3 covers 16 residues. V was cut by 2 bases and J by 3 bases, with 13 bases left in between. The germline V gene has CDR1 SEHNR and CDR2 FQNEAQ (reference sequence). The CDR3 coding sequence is TGTGCCAGCAGCTTACAGGGGCTGGGGGCTAATGAAAAACTGTTTTTT. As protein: CASSLQGLGANEKLFF.

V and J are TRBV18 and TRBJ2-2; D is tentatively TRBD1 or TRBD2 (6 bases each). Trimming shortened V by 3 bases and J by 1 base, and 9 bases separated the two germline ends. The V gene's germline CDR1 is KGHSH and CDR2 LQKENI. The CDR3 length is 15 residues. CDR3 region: CASSPGGQNTGELFF. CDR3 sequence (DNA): TGTGCCAGCTCACCCGGGGGACAGAACACCGGGGAGCTGTTTTTT. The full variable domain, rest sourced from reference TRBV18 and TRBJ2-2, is NAGVMQNPRHLVRRRGQEARLRCSPMKGHSHVYWYRQLPEEGLKFMVYLQKENIIDESGMPKERFSAEFPKEGPSILRIQQVVRGDSAAYFCASSPGGQNTGELFFGEGSRLTVL.

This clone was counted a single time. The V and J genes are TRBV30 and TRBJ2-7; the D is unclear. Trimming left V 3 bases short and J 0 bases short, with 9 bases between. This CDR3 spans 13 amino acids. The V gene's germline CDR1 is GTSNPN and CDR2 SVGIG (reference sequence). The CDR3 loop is CAWRITNSYEQYF. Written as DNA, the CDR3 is TGTGCCTGGAGGATAACGAACTCCTACGAGCAGTACTTC.

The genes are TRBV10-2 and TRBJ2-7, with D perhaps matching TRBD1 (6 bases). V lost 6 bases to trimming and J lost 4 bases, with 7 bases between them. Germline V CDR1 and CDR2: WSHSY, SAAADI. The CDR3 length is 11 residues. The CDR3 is CASRQGYEQYF. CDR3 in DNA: TGCGCCAGCAGACAGGGTTACGAGCAGTACTTC.

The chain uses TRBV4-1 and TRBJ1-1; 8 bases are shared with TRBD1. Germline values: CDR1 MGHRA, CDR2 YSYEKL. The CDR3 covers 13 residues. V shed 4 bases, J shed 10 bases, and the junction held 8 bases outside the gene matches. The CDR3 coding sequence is TGCGCCAGCAGCCTTCAACAGGGGGAGGGAGCTTTCTTT. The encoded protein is CASSLQQGEGAFF.

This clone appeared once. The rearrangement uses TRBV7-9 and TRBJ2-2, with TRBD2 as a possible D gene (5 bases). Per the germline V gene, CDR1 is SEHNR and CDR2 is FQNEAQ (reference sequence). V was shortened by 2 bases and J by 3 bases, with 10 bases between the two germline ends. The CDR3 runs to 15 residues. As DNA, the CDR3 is TGTGCCAGCAGCTTAAGCCGGCGGGACACCGGGGAGCTGTTTTTT. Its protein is CASSLSRRDTGELFF.

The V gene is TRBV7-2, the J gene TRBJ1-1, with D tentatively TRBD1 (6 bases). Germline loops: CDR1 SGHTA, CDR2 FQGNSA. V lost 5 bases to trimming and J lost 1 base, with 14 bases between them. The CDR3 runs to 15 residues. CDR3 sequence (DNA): TGTGCCAGCAGCGTCCAGGGAGGGGGGAACACTGAAGCTTTCTTT. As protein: CASSVQGGGNTEAFF.